This TCR beta chain comes out of a study of TIL therapy for anti-PD-1-resistant metastatic lung cancer (dated by TCRdb to the early 2020s). Turning to the overall study: Tumors were harvested before any PD-1/PD-L1 blockade; patients then received nivolumab, and those progressing received lymphodepletion, expanded TIL infusion and IL-2. A median age of approximately 50 years (range about 35-85) and a median tumor PD-L1 proportion score of approximately 6% were recorded among enrolled patients. Most of the cohort had lung adenocarcinoma, several tumors were EGFR-mutant and two were ALK-rearranged, and half of the patients were current or former smokers. A median non-synonymous tumor mutation burden of approximately 1.5 mutations per megabase was determined across the cohort by whole-exome sequencing. T cell receptor beta sequencing of tumor and peripheral blood served to follow clonotypes across the tumor, the expanded TIL product, and serial blood samples. Broader findings and caveats from the paper: The cohort was highly selected, with more treatment-naive, never-smoker and oncogene-addicted patients than typical, limiting generalizability. The study protocol defined all tumor marker inferences as exploratory. The baseline peripheral repertoire was partially replaced by infused TIL clonotypes, which then decayed over months, and persistence showed no apparent association with response.

Spanning cysteine to phenylalanine, the CDR3 consists of 14 amino acids. The DNA shown is the 42-base CDR3, in frame from base 1. Trimming removed 9 bases from V and 3 bases from J, leaving 18 bases between the germline ends. CDR1 and CDR2 (MNHNS, SASEGT) derive from the germline V gene. This specimen's time point label, per the study, means: pre-treatment sample, taken before nivolumab and TIL therapy. A phase I trial run at two centers enrolled adults with stage 4 NSCLC between late 2017 and early 2020. Samples were obtained from a single-arm, open-label phase I trial in which tumor-infiltrating lymphocyte therapy with nivolumab was evaluated in advanced non-small cell lung cancer. Blood mononuclear cells were isolated from EDTA tubes by Ficoll gradient and were snap-frozen as pellets, and DNA was extracted with a Qiagen mini-prep kit. This clone was seen once. Its recognized antigen is unknown. Per-nucleotide qualities are absent, and no much larger clonotype sits a single base away.

The immunoSEQ v3 hsTCRB kit was used to amplify TCR beta CDR3 regions from genomic DNA through bias-controlled multiplex PCR. TCR libraries were sequenced on an Illumina NextSeq 500 to 1.5 million to 2.5 million read pairs for survey level or about 5-6.5 million for deep level. The authors' analysis ran thus. Clonality was reported by immunoSEQ Analyzer software, which also assigned V, D and J genes and filtered out non-productive sequences. Repertoires were compared using productive Simpson clonality and Morisita overlap index of productive TRB rearrangements between infused TIL and blood. For each clone in blood, the absolute clonotype count was estimated by multiplying the lymphocyte count by the CD3+ fraction and by the clone's productive frequency. TCRdb limited this immuneACCESS table to in-frame rearrangements with V and J called. A share of clones is missing; checked studies link under half to unresolved V genes, and the rest is unexplained. V and J calls and clone size are given by that table; D and trimming were obtained from the DNA. The sample table contains 50,000 to 70,000 clones; only one count was recorded for 55% to 75% of them. The top ten clones comprise around 6.6% of the sample.

The V gene is TRBV6-1 and the J gene is TRBJ2-7; the D assignment is uncertain and may be TRBD1 or TRBD2, with 5 bases supporting each. This sequence originates from a person between 25 and 79 years old with non-small cell lung cancer. Sequenced material: blood, taken at baseline. The encoded CDR3 is CASAWTLGIYEQYF. The nucleotide sequence is given as TGTGCCAGTGCCTGGACACTAGGGATCTACGAGCAGTACTTC.